These 9 T cell receptor beta chains share one sample of origin, sequenced in a study of identical twins. TCRdb used MiXCR to reprocess the 5' RACE reads, holding one entry per CDR3 protein. The sample consists of 500,000 or so distinct CDR3 sequences, approximately 15% of them appearing once. Separately, the same data were catalogued under a study of yellow fever vaccine responses in identical twins.

The sample comprised CD4+ T cells sorted from blood. The receptors were gathered from a woman aged 18-30 years in good health.

The chain couples TRBV6-2 or TRBV6-3 to TRBJ2-1, with D perhaps TRBD1 or TRBD2 (6 bases each). V shed 1 base and J shed 2 bases, with 12 bases lying between them. The CDR3 is 16 residues long. In germline, CDR1 is MNHEY, CDR2 SVGEGT. CDR3 in amino acids: CASSYFDGGAYNEQFF. CDR3 in DNA: TGTGCCAGCAGTTACTTTGACGGGGGCGCCTACAATGAGCAGTTCTTC.

The rearrangement joins TRBV28 to TRBJ2-7; D remains ambiguous. Germline assignment: CDR1 MDHEN and CDR2 SYDVKM. Trimming pared 6 bases from V and 2 bases from J, leaving 17 bases between. This CDR3 contains 15 residues. The CDR3 reads CASRQSDWAAYEQYF. The CDR3 region has the DNA TGTGCCAGCAGGCAAAGCGACTGGGCCGCCTACGAGCAGTACTTC.

This clonotype was seen more than once but under ten times. The gene calls are TRBV7-2 and TRBJ2-3; 11 bases are a match to TRBD2. Germline loops: CDR1 SGHTA, CDR2 FQGNSA. The CDR3 is 15 amino acids. Trimming removed 5 bases from V and 8 bases from J; junction bases left unmatched: 9. For the CDR3, the DNA is TGTGCCAGCAGCCCAATAGCGGGGGGGCATGGTACGCAGTATTTT. Translated, it gives CASSPIAGGHGTQYF.

The CDR3 nucleotides read TGTGCCAGCAGCTTTAACAGGGGGGCAGATACGCAGTATTTT. It translates to CASSFNRGADTQYF. The rearrangement links TRBV11-2 to TRBJ2-3; 8 bases line up with TRBD1. This CDR3 region has 14 residues. Germline loops: CDR1 SGHAT, CDR2 FQNNGV. Germline trimming cut 3 bases from V and 4 bases from J; bases unmatched to any gene: 3.

The chain couples TRBV20-1 to TRBJ1-4; TRBD1 is a possible D gene (6 bases). The CDR3 loop spans 13 amino acids. CDR1 and CDR2 (germline): DFQATT, SNEGSKA (reference sequence). The V end lost 6 bases, the J end lost 7 bases, and 15 bases lay between the germline ends. CDR3 DNA: TGCAGTGCGAACCAGGGGCTTGGTGAAAAACTGTTTTTT. Protein product: CSANQGLGEKLFF.

The chain carries TRBV2 and TRBJ1-2; D may be TRBD1 (5 bases). The CDR3 length is 14 residues. V was trimmed by 4 bases and J by 2 bases, leaving 11 bases between them. In germline, CDR1 is SNHLY, CDR2 FYNNEI. CDR3 residues: CASSVRGANYGYTF. The CDR3 DNA reads TGTGCCAGCAGTGTTAGGGGCGCAAACTATGGCTACACCTTC.

The rearrangement uses TRBV20-1 and TRBJ2-6; D gene ambiguous. Germline loops: CDR1 DFQATT, CDR2 SNEGSKA (reference sequence). The CDR3 has 15 amino acids. V lost 6 bases and J lost 4, with 16 bases in between. The CDR3 DNA follows: TGCAGTGCACCCGAAATGAGCTCCGGGGCCAACGTCCTGACTTTC. Translating gives CSAPEMSSGANVLTF.

In its sample, this clonotype was seen a few times. The chain recombines TRBV5-6 with TRBJ2-7; D gene unclear. The CDR3 consists of 15 residues. From germline, CDR1 is SGHDT and CDR2 YYEEEE. V lost 2 bases to trimming and J lost 1 base, with 13 bases between them. CDR3 DNA: TGTGCCAGCAGCTTTCCCAAGACCCCTTCCTACGAGCAGTACTTC. Amino acids: CASSFPKTPSYEQYF.

With regard to this clonotype: No conserved phenylalanine or tryptophan is present at the end of the CDR3, so a read error is the likely explanation. The V gene is TRBV4-1, the J gene TRBJ1-2; no definite D call. The germline V gene has CDR1 MGHRA and CDR2 YSYEKL. The CDR3 is 17 residues long. V shed 0 bases and J shed 2 bases, with 16 bases lying between them. CDR3 protein: CASSQEATFHLNYGYTL. The DNA for the CDR3 is TGCGCCAGCAGCCAAGAGGCCACTTTCCACTTAAACTATGGCTACACCTTA.